These T cell receptor beta chains were read from a single sample in a study of blood T cell repertoires in COVID-19. Here immunoSEQ multiplex PCR was the method, and the copy in TCRdb shows in-frame clones only, minus some. The table includes tens of thousands of clones, about 86% detected once. The material sequenced was peripheral blood. Every receptor here comes from a man between 60 and 75 years old with acute or convalescent COVID-19. Each CDR3 is given with its conserved first and last residue. D genes are given only for firm matches. Where a row states a size, it is once, few, many or the class of an expanded clone; other rows omit it.

d_call cdr3_length clone_size j_call v_call cdr3_aa cdr3_nt
TRBD1 16 - TRBJ1-2 TRBV4-1 CASSQTAGDSLYGYTF TGCGCCAGCAGCCAGACAGCCGGGGACAGCCTCTATGGCTACACCTTC
- 15 - TRBJ1-2 TRBV6-1 CASSEAGARGEGYTF TGTGCCAGCAGTGAAGCAGGGGCCAGGGGTGAAGGCTACACCTTC
TRBD1 16 once TRBJ2-3 TRBV27 CASSLYPGQGADTQYF TGTGCCAGCAGTTTATACCCGGGACAGGGTGCAGATACGCAGTATTTT
- 14 - TRBJ1-2 TRBV5-1 CASSFGELDYGYTF TGCGCCAGCAGCTTTGGGGAGTTGGACTATGGCTACACCTTC
TRBD1 14 - TRBJ1-6 TRBV30 CAYTGGTWDSPLHF TGTGCCTATACAGGGGGGACCTGGGATTCACCCCTCCACTTT
- 16 - TRBJ2-3 TRBV3-1/TRBV3-2 CASSQGPRWRTDTQYF TGTGCCAGCAGCCAAGGGCCTAGATGGCGCACAGATACGCAGTATTTT
- 15 few TRBJ1-1 TRBV28 CASSLFVTRNTEAFF TGTGCCAGCAGTTTATTCGTAACACGGAACACTGAAGCTTTCTTT
TRBD1 19 - TRBJ1-5 TRBV28 CASRSGQGAVVGSNQPQHF TGTGCCAGCAGATCCGGACAGGGGGCGGTTGTCGGTAGCAATCAGCCCCAGCATTTT
TRBD2 19 - TRBJ2-7 TRBV23-1 CASSQSERGTSGGAHEQYF TGCGCCAGCAGTCAATCGGAAAGGGGTACTAGCGGGGGGGCCCACGAGCAGTACTTC
- 15 - TRBJ2-7 TRBV7-2 CASSLAGADSYEQYF TGTGCCAGCAGCTTAGCAGGAGCGGACTCCTACGAGCAGTACTTC
TRBD1 16 - TRBJ2-2 TRBV4-1 CASSRTPGQRTGELFF TGCGCCAGCAGCCGTACGCCGGGACAGCGAACCGGGGAGCTGTTTTTT
TRBD1 13 - TRBJ1-1 TRBV4-1 CASSQRTGTEAFF TGCGCCAGCAGCCAGAGGACAGGCACTGAAGCTTTCTTT
TRBD2 16 - TRBJ2-1 TRBV19 CASRPTSGGFYNEQFF TGTGCCAGTAGGCCTACTAGCGGGGGGTTCTACAATGAGCAGTTCTTC
- 16 - TRBJ2-3 TRBV2 CASTKGGGFSTDTQYF TGTGCCAGCACCAAAGGGGGGGGCTTTAGCACAGATACGCAGTATTTT
- 11 - TRBJ2-5 TRBV10-3 CATSGEETQYF TGTGCCACCTCAGGGGAAGAGACCCAGTACTTC
- 17 - TRBJ1-6 TRBV14 CASSKHIDSSYNSPLHF TGTGCCAGCAGCAAACATATTGACAGCTCCTATAATTCACCCCTCCACTTT
- 16 - TRBJ1-1 TRBV4-3 CASSQDKILMNTEAFF TGCGCCAGCAGCCAAGATAAGATCCTAATGAACACTGAAGCTTTCTTT
- 16 few TRBJ2-1 TRBV7-2 CASSPRGAGSYNEQFF TGTGCCAGCAGCCCCCGGGGGGCGGGGTCCTACAATGAGCAGTTCTTC
TRBD1 14 - TRBJ2-3 TRBV24-1 CATGIQGVRDTQYF TGTGCCACCGGTATACAGGGGGTTAGAGATACGCAGTATTTT
TRBD2 14 once TRBJ2-7 TRBV27 CASSFTSGGREQYF TGTGCCAGCAGTTTCACTAGCGGGGGGCGCGAGCAGTACTTC